Shown below are 28 T cell receptor beta chains from a single sample sequenced in a study of T-cell reconstitution after alpha-beta-depleted transplantation in children. Unique molecular identifiers were incorporated when the TCRbeta library was constructed. Each CDR3 protein is one row after TCRdb ran MiXCR on the PCR reads. The sample records about 980,000 distinct CDR3 sequences, 25% to 30% being singletons. Sequencing was performed on PBMCs, mostly from graft donor cells, taken 360 days after TCRalphabeta/CD19-depleted stem cell transplant. Every receptor here comes from a boy younger than two who had a stem cell transplant for SCID, so the T cells may come from the graft donor.

This rearrangement joins TRBV28 to TRBJ1-6, with TRBD1 matching over 8 bases. Trimming cost V 1 base and J 9 bases; bases outside gene matches: 5. Germline V gives CDR1 MDHEN, CDR2 SYDVKM. The CDR3 loop spans 15 amino acids. The DNA of the CDR3 is TGTGCCAGCAGTTTATCTTGGACAGGGACTTCACCCCTCCACTTT. Protein sequence: CASSLSWTGTSPLHF.

V usage is TRBV3-1 and J usage is TRBJ1-2, with D unclear. V was trimmed by 4 bases and J by 1 base, leaving 13 bases between them. CDR1 and CDR2 from the germline V gene are LGHDT and YNNKEL (reference sequence). This CDR3 comprises 15 residues. The CDR3 DNA reads as TGTGCCAGCAGCCCAGAACTACAGCTTAACTATGGCTACACCTTC. The encoded protein is CASSPELQLNYGYTF.

This clonotype was recorded once. CDR3 nucleotide sequence: TGCAGCATAGATCAAAACAGGGAGCTACGTGGCTACACCTTC. Translated, it gives CSIDQNRELRGYTF. V usage is TRBV29-1 and J usage is TRBJ1-2; D might be TRBD1 (6 bases). The CDR3 is made up of 14 amino acids. V was pared by 8 bases and J by 7 bases, with 23 bases between. CDR1 and CDR2 from the germline V gene are SQVTM and ANQGSEA.

The chain joins TRBV6-5 to TRBJ1-1; D remains ambiguous. The CDR3 covers 15 residues. Germline CDR1 MNHEY, CDR2 SVGAGI. Trimming stripped 5 bases from V and 0 bases from J, with 13 bases between. This chain's CDR3 is CASSRPGVVNTEAFF. In DNA, the CDR3 is TGTGCCAGCAGTCGACCCGGAGTGGTGAACACTGAAGCTTTCTTT.

The chain links TRBV4-3 to TRBJ2-3, with 9 bases lining up with TRBD2. With V trimmed by 4 bases and J by 3 bases, 5 bases remained unmatched. The CDR3 consists of 15 residues. Germline V gene lookup returns CDR1 LGHNA and CDR2 YSLEER. This chain's CDR3 is CASSRGGAGTDTQYF. In DNA, the CDR3 is TGCGCCAGCAGCCGCGGGGGGGCGGGGACAGATACGCAGTATTTT.

The rearrangement uses TRBV7-9 and TRBJ2-1; D remains ambiguous. CDR1 is SEHNR, CDR2 FQNEAQ, per germline (reference sequence). CDR3 length: 14 amino acids. V was clipped by 5 bases and J by 7 bases, with 15 bases between them. This CDR3 reads CASSPVRVKNEQFF. In DNA form, the CDR3 reads TGTGCCAGCAGCCCAGTCCGGGTTAAAAATGAGCAGTTCTTC.

In its sample, this clonotype was seen a few times. The chain employs TRBV20-1 and TRBJ2-1, with 8 bases lining up with TRBD1. The CDR3 has 12 amino acids. Trimming at V came to 6 bases and at J to 7 bases, leaving 5 bases not matched to a gene. Germline loops: CDR1 DFQATT, CDR2 SNEGSKA (reference sequence). CDR3 coding DNA: TGCAGTGCAAAGGACAGGGTAAATGAGCAGTTCTTC. Amino acids: CSAKDRVNEQFF.

This clonotype was seen a handful of times. This chain uses TRBV6-5 with TRBJ2-7; TRBD1 might be the D (6 bases). Looked up from germline, CDR1 is MNHEY and CDR2 is SVGAGI. There are 10 residues in the CDR3. V shed 8 bases and J shed 7 bases, with 9 bases lying between them. CDR3 DNA: TGTGCCAGCGTAGACAGGGAGCAGTACTTC. Translating gives CASVDREQYF.

CDR3 nucleotides: TGTGCCAGCACCGTCAATAGTCCCCAGATATCCACAGATACGCAGTATTTT. It codes for CASTVNSPQISTDTQYF. The rearrangement uses TRBV7-8 and TRBJ2-3, with unresolved D. CDR1 and CDR2 (germline): SGHVS, FQNEAQ. The length of the CDR3 is 17 residues. V lost 7 bases, J lost 2 bases, and 22 bases lay in between. Full variable domain (remainder filled in from reference TRBV7-8 and TRBJ2-3): GAGVSQSPRYKVAKRGQDVALRCDPISGHVSLFWYQQALGQGPEFLTYFQNEAQLDKSGLPSDRFFAERPEGSVSTLKIQRTQQEDSAVYLCASTVNSPQISTDTQYFGPGTRLTVL.

The gene calls are TRBV3-1 and TRBJ2-6, with a weak D call TRBD2 (6 bases). The CDR3 consists of 19 residues. CDR1 is LGHDT, CDR2 YNNKEL, per germline (reference sequence). The V end was cut by 0 bases, the J end by 0 bases, with 15 bases between. CDR3 nucleotide sequence: TGTGCCAGCAGCCAAGATAAGCGGCGCGGGACCTCTGGGGCCAACGTCCTGACTTTC. Amino acids: CASSQDKRRGTSGANVLTF.

The sample holds a few counts of this clonotype. The chain links TRBV25-1 to TRBJ2-3; 9 nucleotides align to TRBD2. Germline loops: CDR1 MGHDK, CDR2 SYGVNS. V was pared by 1 base and J by 3 bases, with 8 bases of the junction left unmatched. CDR3 size: 17 residues. The CDR3 DNA follows: TGTGCCAGCAGTGAATTTGAGGCTAGCGGGGATACAGATACGCAGTATTTT. This gives the protein CASSEFEASGDTDTQYF.

This clonotype was seen only a few times. The V and J genes are TRBV12-3 or TRBV12-4 and TRBJ1-1; D is perhaps TRBD1 (5 bases). Trimming removed 3 bases at V and 4 bases at J, with 12 bases between. This CDR3 contains 14 residues. The CDR3 DNA reads as TGTGCCAGCAGTTTTGACAGTCTCACCACTGAAGCTTTCTTT. It is translated as CASSFDSLTTEAFF.

This clonotype showed up just a few times. V is TRBV20-1 and J is TRBJ2-7, with 7 bases identical to TRBD1. The germline V gene encodes CDR1 DFQATT and CDR2 SNEGSKA (reference sequence). This CDR3 comprises 13 residues. The junction had 5 bases not matched to a gene; V was cut back by 5 bases and J by 1 base. The CDR3 DNA reads as TGCAGTGCTGAAACGGGACAGTCCTACGAGCAGTACTTC. Amino acids: CSAETGQSYEQYF.

The V call is TRBV2, the J call TRBJ2-2; D may be TRBD2 (6 bases). The CDR3 consists of 14 residues. The V end lost 8 bases, the J end lost 7 bases, and 17 bases lay between the germline ends. The germline CDR1 and CDR2 sequences are SNHLY and FYNNEI. CDR3 nucleotides: TGTGCCAGCGGTCGGAGGGAGAAGGACGGGGAGCTGTTTTTT. Its translation is CASGRREKDGELFF.

The sample holds a few counts of this clonotype. The rearrangement uses TRBV24-1 and TRBJ2-1; D may be TRBD2 (6 bases). The CDR3 length is 17 residues. Deletions cut 3 bases from V and 2 bases from J, with 16 bases between. CDR1 is KGHDR, CDR2 SFDVKD, per germline. The chain's CDR3 is CATSDATGTVPYNEQFF. CDR3 bases: TGTGCCACCAGTGATGCAACCGGGACTGTTCCCTACAATGAGCAGTTCTTC.

This clonotype has more than one count but fewer than ten. J is TRBJ2-7 and V is TRBV10-1; D is possibly TRBD1 (5 bases). The CDR3 contains 15 residues. Germline CDR1 reads WNHNN; CDR2 reads SYGVQD (reference sequence). V shed 0 bases and J shed 7 bases, with 16 bases lying between them. The CDR3, as DNA: TGCGCCAGCAGTGAGTCGTCGGCAGGGTCGCGGGAGCAGTACTTC. Translating gives CASSESSAGSREQYF.

This clonotype was seen a few times. The V call is TRBV3-1, the J call TRBJ2-7; 9 bases align to TRBD1. The V and J ends lost 1 base and 7 bases, in that order; junction bases with no gene match: 11. The CDR3 spans 16 residues. Germline values: CDR1 LGHDT, CDR2 YNNKEL (reference sequence). The CDR3 DNA reads TGTGCCAGCAGCCAAGGGCCCCCGGGACAGGGACGGGAGCAGTACTTC. Protein: CASSQGPPGQGREQYF.

This chain links TRBV20-1 with TRBJ2-5; the D call may be TRBD1 or TRBD2 (5 bases each). V was pared by 3 bases and J by 7 bases, with 21 bases between. This CDR3 is built from 15 residues. The germline V gene encodes CDR1 DFQATT and CDR2 SNEGSKA (reference sequence). CDR3 in amino acids: CSASSRSTRGGTQYF. CDR3 bases: TGCAGTGCTAGCTCGCGCAGCACGCGTGGGGGGACCCAGTACTTC.

This clonotype was seen only a few times. The chain recombines TRBV7-8 with TRBJ2-3; no clear D gene. The germline V and J ends were trimmed by 0 bases and 7 bases, with 11 bases remaining between them. Germline CDR1 reads SGHVS; CDR2 reads FQNEAQ. The CDR3 runs to 14 residues. The CDR3 DNA sequence: TGTGCCAGCAGCTTAGCACTATCCGGGTATACGCAGTATTTT. Residues: CASSLALSGYTQYF.

This chain connects TRBV18 to TRBJ2-1, with a tentative D call TRBD1 (6 bases). The CDR3 is 19 amino acids. The germline V and J ends were trimmed by 0 bases and 2 bases, with 20 bases remaining between them. CDR1 is KGHSH, CDR2 LQKENI, per germline. The CDR3 loop is CASSPPGHPWNGTYNEQFF. For the CDR3, the DNA is TGTGCCAGCTCACCACCGGGACATCCCTGGAATGGCACCTACAATGAGCAGTTCTTC.

At least ten counts were recorded for this clonotype. The rearrangement links TRBV4-3 to TRBJ1-4; TRBD1 is a possible D gene (6 bases). V was pared by 3 bases and J by 5 bases, with 16 bases between. The germline gives CDR1 LGHNA, CDR2 YSLEER. The length of the CDR3 is 16 residues. The CDR3 nucleotides read TGCGCCAGCAGCCAGGGGGACGGACAGAGAAATGAAAAACTGTTTTTT. This translates into CASSQGDGQRNEKLFF.

This rearrangement joins TRBV5-5 to TRBJ2-5, with D unclear. The V and J ends lost 2 bases and 1 base respectively, with 6 bases between them. In germline, CDR1 is SGHKS, CDR2 YYEKEE (reference sequence). The length of the CDR3 is 13 residues. Here the CDR3 reads CASSFLTQETQYF. The CDR3 DNA reads TGTGCCAGCAGCTTTCTGACCCAAGAGACCCAGTACTTC. The full variable domain, with the rest looked up from reference TRBV5-5 and TRBJ2-5, is DAGVTQSPTHLIKTRGQQVTLRCSPISGHKSVSWYQQVLGQGPQFIFQYYEKEERGRGNFPDRFSARQFPNYSSELNVNALLLGDSALYLCASSFLTQETQYFGPGTRLLVL.

In this sample, this clonotype turned up once. The chain uses TRBV29-1 and TRBJ2-1, with TRBD1 matching over 9 bases. V shed 7 bases, J shed 10 bases, and the junction held 11 bases outside the gene matches. This CDR3 has 13 amino acids. Germline V lookup: CDR1 SQVTM, CDR2 ANQGSEA. For the CDR3, the DNA is TGCAGCGCCCGACAGGGGGGGTTAGTGGAGCAGTTCTTC. It encodes CSARQGGLVEQFF.

The chain joins TRBV3-1 to TRBJ2-3; D remains ambiguous. Trimming left V 3 bases short and J 5 bases short, with 9 bases between. Germline V lookup: CDR1 LGHDT, CDR2 YNNKEL (reference sequence). CDR3 length: 13 residues. CDR3 protein: CASSQYPEDTQYF. The DNA for the CDR3 is TGTGCCAGCAGCCAGTACCCCGAAGATACGCAGTATTTT.

The chain links TRBV20-1 to TRBJ2-2, with D tentatively TRBD1 (5 bases). The germline CDR1 and CDR2 sequences are DFQATT and SNEGSKA (reference sequence). V was clipped by 0 bases and J by 0 bases, with 11 bases between them. The length of the CDR3 is 16 residues. The chain's CDR3 is CSARDPTATNTGELFF. For the CDR3, the DNA is TGCAGTGCTAGAGACCCGACAGCCACGAACACCGGGGAGCTGTTTTTT.

This clonotype was seen many times. The CDR3 DNA reads as TGTGCCAGCAGTTTATGGGGTTCTGGGGCCAACGTCCTGACTTTC. Amino acid sequence: CASSLWGSGANVLTF. J is TRBJ2-6 and V is TRBV12-3 or TRBV12-4; D call uncertain. The CDR3 spans 15 residues. Trimming took 2 bases from V and 1 from J, leaving 6 bases between them.

This clonotype occurred many times. The V call is TRBV15, the J call TRBJ2-4; D might be TRBD2 (5 bases). Germline CDR1 LNHNV, CDR2 YYDKDF (reference sequence). The V and J ends lost 6 bases and 1 base respectively, with 16 bases between them. This CDR3 has 16 amino acids. The CDR3 loop is CATSFGLVGAKNIQYF. DNA of the CDR3: TGTGCCACCAGTTTCGGACTGGTCGGGGCCAAAAACATTCAGTACTTC. The entire variable domain, with the rest obtained from reference TRBV15 and TRBJ2-4, is as follows: DAMVIQNPRYQVTQFGKPVTLSCSQTLNHNVMYWYQQKSSQAPKLLFHYYDKDFNNEADTPDNFQSRRPNTSFCFLDIRSPGLGDTAMYLCATSFGLVGAKNIQYFGAGTRLSVL.

V gene TRBV12-3 or TRBV12-4 combines with J gene TRBJ2-4; TRBD1 is a possible D gene (5 bases). This CDR3 has 13 residues. V was shortened by 5 bases and J by 6 bases, with 11 bases between the two germline ends. CDR3 coding DNA: TGTGCCAGCAGTGCACAGACAGTAAACATTCAGTACTTC. It yields the protein CASSAQTVNIQYF.